These T cell receptor beta chains were read from a single sample in a study of blood T cell repertoires in COVID-19. Data came from immunoSEQ multiplex PCR; TCRdb stores just in-frame clones and leaves some out. The table has 210,000 or so clones, just under 90% seen once. The sequencing sample was made of peripheral blood. The origin of the receptors is a man aged 25-40 years with COVID-19, enrolled during active disease. The CDR3 runs from the conserved cysteine through the conserved F or W. A D gene is named only where the DNA matches it firmly. Size values are once, few and many counts, or a class for expanded clones, and some rows have none.

CDR3: CASRTAQETQYF; DNA: TGTGCCAGTAGGACAGCCCAAGAGACCCAGTACTTC; V: TRBV10-3; D: -; J: TRBJ2-5; size: -
CDR3: CASAQDWDYGYTF; DNA: TGTGCCAGCGCCCAGGACTGGGACTATGGCTACACCTTC; V: TRBV27; D: -; J: TRBJ1-2; size: -
CDR3: CASSQGTGSLYEQYF; DNA: TGCGCCAGCAGCCAGGGGACAGGCTCCCTTTACGAGCAGTACTTC; V: TRBV4-1; D: TRBD1; J: TRBJ2-7; size: few
CDR3: CASSPPGLNTGELFF; DNA: TGCGCCAGCAGCCCCCCCGGACTGAACACCGGGGAGCTGTTTTTT; V: TRBV5-1; D: -; J: TRBJ2-2; size: -
CDR3: CASSLGQPDYNEQFF; DNA: TGTGCCAGCAGCTTAGGGCAACCCGACTACAATGAGCAGTTCTTC; V: TRBV7-3; D: -; J: TRBJ2-1; size: -
CDR3: CASSLGGGRDYTF; DNA: TGTGCCAGCAGCTTGGGAGGGGGACGGGACTACACCTTC; V: TRBV5-5; D: -; J: TRBJ1-2; size: -
CDR3: CASSSWTGGWDEQYF; DNA: TGCGCCAGCAGCTCCTGGACAGGGGGCTGGGACGAGCAGTACTTC; V: TRBV5-1; D: TRBD1; J: TRBJ2-7; size: -
CDR3: CASSELAGTAYEQYF; DNA: TGTGCCAGCAGTGAACTAGCCGGGACAGCCTACGAGCAGTACTTC; V: TRBV25-1; D: TRBD1; J: TRBJ2-7; size: few
CDR3: CASSLGGLLNYGYTF; DNA: TGTGCCAGCAGCTTAGGTGGCCTCCTCAACTATGGCTACACCTTC; V: TRBV7-2; D: -; J: TRBJ1-2; size: -
CDR3: CASSQLVVIAGDPGETQYF; DNA: TGTGCCAGCAGCCAACTGGTGGTAATAGCGGGGGATCCGGGCGAGACCCAGTACTTC; V: TRBV3-1/TRBV3-2; D: TRBD2; J: TRBJ2-5; size: -
CDR3: CASSQEARVGGTFYEQYF; DNA: TGTGCCAGCAGCCAAGAGGCAAGGGTCGGGGGTACTTTTTACGAGCAGTACTTC; V: TRBV4-2; D: -; J: TRBJ2-7; size: -
CDR3: CASSGARDRGREAFF; DNA: TGCGCCAGCAGTGGGGCCCGGGACAGGGGGCGTGAAGCTTTCTTT; V: TRBV10-2; D: TRBD1; J: TRBJ1-1; size: -
CDR3: CASSQWPGQRNNSPLHF; DNA: TGCGCCAGCAGCCAATGGCCGGGACAAAGAAATAATTCACCCCTCCACTTT; V: TRBV4-1; D: -; J: TRBJ1-6; size: -
CDR3: CASSSQGPGSPLHF; DNA: TGTGCCAGCAGTTCACAGGGTCCAGGTTCACCCCTCCACTTT; V: TRBV27; D: -; J: TRBJ1-6; size: -
CDR3: CASSLGTSGIFYEQYF; DNA: TGTGCCAGCAGCCTCGGGACTAGCGGGATATTCTACGAGCAGTACTTC; V: TRBV13; D: TRBD2; J: TRBJ2-7; size: -
CDR3: CASSFRGTGANVLTF; DNA: TGTGCCAGCAGTTTCAGGGGAACTGGGGCCAACGTCCTGACTTTC; V: TRBV28; D: -; J: TRBJ2-6; size: -
CDR3: CATSGTSGSGYNEQFF; DNA: TGTGCCACCAGTGGGACTAGCGGGAGTGGGTACAATGAGCAGTTCTTC; V: TRBV24-1; D: TRBD2; J: TRBJ2-1; size: -
CDR3: CASSRDRGFGYGYTF; DNA: TGCGCCAGCAGCCGGGACAGGGGGTTTGGCTATGGCTACACCTTC; V: TRBV4-3; D: TRBD1; J: TRBJ1-2; size: -
CDR3: CASSSPTGFNRTYEQYF; DNA: TGTGCCAGCAGCTCACCAACAGGGTTTAACCGCACCTACGAGCAGTACTTC; V: TRBV5-4; D: -; J: TRBJ2-7; size: -
CDR3: CASSFQTGGETQYF; DNA: TGTGCCAGCAGCTTCCAAACGGGGGGGGAGACCCAGTACTTC; V: TRBV7-2; D: TRBD2; J: TRBJ2-5; size: -
CDR3: CASRQTGVVDEQFF; DNA: TGTGCCAGTAGGCAGACAGGGGTAGTGGATGAGCAGTTCTTC; V: TRBV19; D: TRBD1; J: TRBJ2-1; size: -
CDR3: CATSRTIAGDFGGYTF; DNA: TGTGCCACCAGCAGAACTATCGCAGGGGATTTCGGTGGCTACACCTTC; V: TRBV15; D: -; J: TRBJ1-2; size: -
CDR3: CASSKKEAYYNSPLHF; DNA: TGTGCCAGCAGTAAAAAAGAGGCTTATTATAATTCACCCCTCCACTTT; V: TRBV7-2; D: -; J: TRBJ1-6; size: -
CDR3: CASTSGDRVLNGYTF; DNA: TGTGCCAGCACCTCTGGGGACAGGGTTCTGAATGGCTACACCTTC; V: TRBV9; D: TRBD1; J: TRBJ1-2; size: -